This T cell receptor (beta chain) comes out of a study of regulatory T cells in long-lasting Graves disease (dated by TCRdb to the early 2020s). For the study in its entirety: To count as having persistent Graves' disease, a patient had to have received antithyroid drug treatment for over 5 years with TSH receptor autoantibodies remaining persistently positive. In the clinical cohort, patients with persistent Graves' disease had used antithyroid drugs for an average of around 9.3 years. A total of some 35 samples underwent TCR sequencing, from around 13 patients with persistent Graves' disease and 20 or so patients with newly diagnosed Graves' disease. The study was registered as a clinical trial and conducted in China. Persistent Graves' disease patients were compared with newly diagnosed Graves' disease patients by peripheral blood TCR sequencing and RNA sequencing. The paper as a whole reports these results and caveats: The small sample size was acknowledged by the authors as a limitation that may reduce accuracy. TRBV28, TRBJ1-2 and TRBJ2-5 were preferentially used in persistent disease, while TRBV20-1 and TRBJ2-1 were favored in newly diagnosed disease. Because the primary lesion, thyroid tissue, could not be accessed, the study looked at peripheral blood alone. Persistent patients shared more public clonotypes among themselves (2,741) than newly diagnosed patients did (approximately 900). Sequencing and analysis were restricted to the TCR beta chain. Persistent Graves' disease patients showed lower TCR Shannon entropy and fewer highly expanded clones than newly diagnosed patients, suggesting clonal expansion.

The germline V gene (reference sequence) supplies CDR1 DFQATT and CDR2 SNEGSKA. The germline ends are 11 bases apart after V is trimmed by 5 bases and J by 7 bases. The CDR3 numbers 11 residues from cysteine through phenylalanine. The entry retains the CDR3 DNA only, 33 bases that are in frame from base 1. Library generation was performed with multiplex PCR. Sequencing took place on an Illumina HiSeq 4000. iRepertoire HTBI primers and Arm-PCR amplification of CDR3 regions were used to construct TCR beta libraries. Before sequencing, the PCR products underwent gel purification. As for how the authors treated the data: Gene usage analysis of CDR3 amino acid clonotypes relied on the roughly 67 TRBV and about 13 TRBJ segments identified across samples. COPE and FqMerger were used to merge the filtered high-quality paired reads into contigs. Contigs were aligned with BLAST to IMGT TRBV, TRBD and TRBJ reference genes, and CDR3 was defined per IMGT. Any clonotype with a frequency above 0.1% was classified as a highly expanded clone. Repertoire diversity was measured by Shannon entropy, and V-J evenness by the Gini coefficient. A clonotype was considered public if more than one individual shared it. TCRdb's own reprocessing of the public reads used fastp at Q25 and MiXCR and kept productive beta chains. Entries that share a CDR3 protein sequence are merged under the most common genes and DNA. TCRdb's processing, not the authors' own work, is the source of the V and J calls. Here the sample has hundreds of thousands of distinct CDR3 sequences; roughly a fifth occur a single time. Together, the top ten hold approximately 15% of the sample.

This clonotype was counted ten times or more. There is no known antigen for this receptor. The sample holds no much larger clone one base away, and base qualities are not on file. Explained via the paper, the time point label denotes: persistent/refractory GD, antithyroid drugs over 5 years with positive TRAb. For both TCR sequencing and RNA sequencing, RNA was extracted from PBMCs using TRIzol. Graves' disease was diagnosed according to American Thyroid Association guidelines. Recruitment of patients was carried out at an endocrinology department in Xi'an, China. From each patient, approximately 10 milliliters of peripheral blood was collected into an EDTA anticoagulant tube. PBMCs were isolated by Ficoll Paque Plus density gradient separation without further T cell sorting. An Agilent 2100 Bioanalyzer and agarose gel were used to assess RNA quality, and a NanoDrop 2000 was used to measure RNA concentration.

Recombination joined TRBV20-1 with TRBJ1-1; a confident D gene designation cannot be given. Specimen: peripheral blood mononuclear cells (PBMCs), collected when the disease was refractory, from a patient treated with antithyroid drugs. The origin of this receptor is a female donor with Graves disease. The nucleotide sequence is given as TGCAGTGCTGAACCAGTCCTTGAAGCTTTCTTT. Its translation reads: CSAEPVLEAFF.